This is a list of T cell receptor beta chains from one sample in a study of T-cell memory formation after mild COVID-19. TCRdb analysed the 5' RACE reads with MiXCR anew, one entry per CDR3 protein. The sample shows a few hundred thousand distinct CDR3 sequences, 20% to 25% of them seen only once. Sequenced input: PBMCs or a T cell subset sorted from them (not recorded which). The receptors shown here come from a man younger than 35 who had mild COVID-19 (a few samples of this study predate the infection). Cell type and time point are not known. Each CDR3 is given with its conserved first and last residue. A D gene is named only where the DNA matches it firmly. Size is stated for part of the rows, as once, few or many counts, or as a class when the clone is expanded.

length,J,D,V,size,CDR3
13,TRBJ2-5,.,TRBV29-1,.,CSVLDPTRETQYF
14,TRBJ2-1,TRBD2,TRBV11-2,many,CASSPRTSGDEQFF
17,TRBJ2-1,.,TRBV4-1,many,CASSQNPQLATYNEQFF
13,TRBJ2-1,.,TRBV7-6,.,CASSRGLNNEQFF
13,TRBJ2-7,.,TRBV29-1,.,CSVEDEAGSEQYF
15,TRBJ1-1,TRBD1,TRBV6-5,.,CASSSDRGARAEAFF
13,TRBJ1-1,.,TRBV11-2,.,CASSPPRRIEAFF
11,TRBJ2-1,.,TRBV7-9,.,CASSLRIEQFF
15,TRBJ1-1,.,TRBV20-1,.,CSARDLGRLNTEAFF
15,TRBJ1-5,TRBD1,TRBV7-8,.,CASRSDRSSNQPQHF
16,TRBJ2-2,TRBD2,TRBV5-1,.,CASSSRGGSNTGELFF
14,TRBJ1-2,.,TRBV6-2/TRBV6-3,few,CASSSSGHSYGYTF
13,TRBJ1-2,TRBD1,TRBV12-3/TRBV12-4,few,CASSLGQGFGYTF
13,TRBJ2-1,.,TRBV7-3,few,CASSLTGVSEQFF
18,TRBJ2-3,.,TRBV7-6,many,CASSLGGRGSFSTDTQYF
15,TRBJ2-5,.,TRBV3-1,.,CASSQVRGLGETQYF
14,TRBJ2-5,.,TRBV2,.,CASSPLGARETQYF
14,TRBJ2-7,.,TRBV7-2,many,CASSLAPYPYEQYF
13,TRBJ2-5,.,TRBV5-1,.,CASRTRADETQYF
14,TRBJ2-3,.,TRBV20-1,.,CSARVGGPTDTQYF
13,TRBJ1-2,.,TRBV11-2,.,CASSLAGGGGYTF
15,TRBJ2-1,.,TRBV7-6,few,CASSSTRQVGNEQFF
12,TRBJ1-2,.,TRBV20-1,.,CSATGADYGYTF
14,TRBJ2-7,.,TRBV3-1,many,CASSQEGGTYEQYF
14,TRBJ2-3,TRBD2,TRBV11-3,few,CASSSAGNTDTQYF
13,TRBJ2-7,.,TRBV7-7,few,CASSSAPSYEQYF